The rows below give T cell receptor beta chains drawn from one sample of a study of graft-versus-host responses after intestinal transplantation. TCRdb keeps only in-frame clones here, not all; method: immunoSEQ multiplex PCR. The repertoire includes about 43,000 clones, about 95% of them detected once, and roughly 1.5% sits in the top ten. The source material was PBMCs, sampled around 330 days after intestinal transplant. All receptors derive from a human patient who received an intestinal transplant, so some T cells may come from the graft donor. Both conserved end residues are part of each CDR3. Each record gives: V gene, J gene, D gene, clone size, CDR3 DNA, CDR3 protein. D genes are given only for firm matches. Clone size is given for some rows only: seen once, a few or many times, or a class if the clone is expanded.

TRBV18	TRBJ1-1	-	-	TGTGCCAGCTCACAGGCGGACGGATTAATTGAAGCTTTCTTT	CASSQADGLIEAFF
TRBV11-1	TRBJ1-1	-	-	TGTGCCAGCAGCTTAGTTACCTATGACACTGAAGCTTTCTTT	CASSLVTYDTEAFF
TRBV11-2	TRBJ1-2	-	-	TGTGCCAGCAACCCGGACGAGAACTATGGCTACACCTTC	CASNPDENYGYTF
TRBV10-3	TRBJ2-5	TRBD2	-	TGTGCCATCAGTGAGACTAGCGGGGGGGCGACAGAGACCCAGTACTTC	CAISETSGGATETQYF
TRBV7-9	TRBJ1-2	-	-	TGTGCCAGCAGCTTAAAGAGGGGGGCGGGGCAGGGACACCCCTATGGCTACACCTTC	CASSLKRGAGQGHPYGYTF
TRBV9	TRBJ1-6	-	-	TGTGCCAGCAGCCCGGACAGTTATTCACCCCTCCACTTT	CASSPDSYSPLHF
TRBV23-1	TRBJ1-1	TRBD1	-	TGCGCCAGCGCTAAGGGACAGAGGAACACTGAAGCTTTCTTT	CASAKGQRNTEAFF
TRBV4-1	TRBJ1-1	-	once	TGCGCCAGCAGCCAAGAACCCACCCGGGGTACTGAAGCTTTCTTT	CASSQEPTRGTEAFF
TRBV9	TRBJ1-1	-	-	TGTGCCAGCAGCGTAGAGGTGGGGGACCTTGAAGCTTTCTTT	CASSVEVGDLEAFF
TRBV6-6	TRBJ1-2	-	-	TGTGCCAGCAAGACACTCTATGGCTACACCTTC	CASKTLYGYTF
TRBV12-5	TRBJ1-6	-	once	TGTGCTAGTGGTCCCGGCTGGGGGAGCTCCTATAATTCACCCCTCCACTTT	CASGPGWGSSYNSPLHF
TRBV11-3	TRBJ2-2	TRBD1	-	TGTGCCAGCAGCCCCGTGACAGGGCCAAGTCCCGGGGAGCTGTTTTTT	CASSPVTGPSPGELFF
TRBV10-3	TRBJ1-1	-	-	TGTGCCGCCGGGGGGCTCGGGATCCAAAACACTGAAGCTTTCTTT	CAAGGLGIQNTEAFF
TRBV29-1	TRBJ2-5	TRBD2	-	TGCAGCGTTTCTCGCCTAGCGGGGGGGGCCCGGACCCAGTACTTC	CSVSRLAGGARTQYF
TRBV28	TRBJ2-7	TRBD1	-	TGTGCCAGCAGTTGGACAGGGACCTACGAGCAGTACTTC	CASSWTGTYEQYF
TRBV6-5	TRBJ1-2	-	-	TGTGCCAGCAGCCCTACCCCCCCACAGGATGGCTACACCTTC	CASSPTPPQDGYTF
TRBV15	TRBJ2-3	-	-	TGTGCCACCAGCAGAGGGGACTCCCCCAGCACAGATACGCAGTATTTT	CATSRGDSPSTDTQYF
TRBV10-3	TRBJ2-7	-	-	TGTGCCATCAGTGAGTCCGTGGCAGGGAATCGCTACGAGCAGTACTTC	CAISESVAGNRYEQYF
TRBV15	TRBJ2-6	TRBD1	-	TGTGCCACCAATACCGGGACAGGGGAACCCTCTGGGGCCAACGTCCTGACTTTC	CATNTGTGEPSGANVLTF
TRBV13	TRBJ2-7	TRBD2	few	TGTGCCAGCAGCTTGGGACTAGCGGGACAAGCCTACGAGCAGTACTTC	CASSLGLAGQAYEQYF
TRBV4-1	TRBJ2-1	-	-	TGCGCCAGCACCGGGACGGAAGACAATGAGCAGTTCTTC	CASTGTEDNEQFF
TRBV11-3	TRBJ2-7	-	-	TGTGCCAGCAGCCCAACTCTACTAGACTTAACCTACGAGCAGTACTTC	CASSPTLLDLTYEQYF
TRBV7-9	TRBJ2-1	TRBD1	-	TGTGCCAGCAGCCCACCTGACAGGGGCGGCGGCCGGCAGTTCTTC	CASSPPDRGGGRQFF
TRBV6-5	TRBJ2-5	-	few	TGTGCCAGCAGTTACTCGGCTCTAGCCCCCACTACCCAGTACTTC	CASSYSALAPTTQYF
TRBV11-2	TRBJ2-5	-	-	TGTGCCAGCAGCTCCACGCGGGAGACCCAGTACTTC	CASSSTRETQYF
TRBV15	TRBJ2-5	-	-	TGTGCCACCAGCAGAGACACGGGGGAAGAGACCCAGTACTTC	CATSRDTGEETQYF
TRBV14	TRBJ1-2	TRBD1	-	TGTGCCAGCAGCCAAGCGTGGGACAGGGTCAGCGGCTACACCTTC	CASSQAWDRVSGYTF
TRBV19	TRBJ2-6	TRBD1	-	TGTGCCAGTAGTGGGACAGGGGGCTCTGGGGCCAACGTCCTGACTTTC	CASSGTGGSGANVLTF
TRBV13	TRBJ2-3	-	-	TGTGCCAGCAGCCCCCGGCGGGACAGTAGCACAGATACGCAGTATTTT	CASSPRRDSSTDTQYF
TRBV7-6	TRBJ2-3	TRBD2	-	TGTGCCAGCAGCCCTAGACTAGCGCTCACAGATACGCAGTATTTT	CASSPRLALTDTQYF
TRBV28	TRBJ2-7	-	-	TGTGCCAGCAGTTTACTCAACTACGAGCAGTACTTC	CASSLLNYEQYF
TRBV7-6	TRBJ2-7	-	few	TGTGCCAGCAGCTTAAGCCCTCCCTACGAGCAGTACTTC	CASSLSPPYEQYF
TRBV4-1	TRBJ1-6	TRBD1	-	TGCGCCAGCAGCCAAGCGAGGGACAGACCCCTCCACTTT	CASSQARDRPLHF
TRBV10-1	TRBJ1-5	-	-	TGCGCCAGCAGGGGTCAGCCCCAGCATTTT	CASRGQPQHF
TRBV5-1	TRBJ2-3	-	-	TGCGCCAGCAGCTTGGGTACAGGGAGGACAGATACGCAGTATTTT	CASSLGTGRTDTQYF
TRBV27	TRBJ2-4	-	-	TGTGCCAGCAGTCCCAGGGGCCCCAACCCGAAAAACATTCAGTACTTC	CASSPRGPNPKNIQYF
TRBV7-9	TRBJ2-7	-	-	TGTGCCAGCAGCCGCCACTTAGGGAGAGACTACGAGCAGTACTTC	CASSRHLGRDYEQYF
TRBV4-1	TRBJ2-3	-	-	TGCGCCAGCAGCCAACCCACTAGCACAGATACGCAGTATTTT	CASSQPTSTDTQYF
TRBV6-5	TRBJ2-7	TRBD1	-	TGTGCCAGCAGTCACGGGACAGGAGTCTTTGAGCAGTACTTC	CASSHGTGVFEQYF
TRBV30	TRBJ2-5	TRBD1	-	TGTGCCCAGAAAGGGGACAGGGGGGTCCAAGAGACCCAGTACTTC	CAQKGDRGVQETQYF
TRBV10-3	TRBJ1-2	-	-	TGTGCCATCAGTGAGTCTCCGCGCGACAGCCCGTCTAACTATGGCTACACCTTC	CAISESPRDSPSNYGYTF